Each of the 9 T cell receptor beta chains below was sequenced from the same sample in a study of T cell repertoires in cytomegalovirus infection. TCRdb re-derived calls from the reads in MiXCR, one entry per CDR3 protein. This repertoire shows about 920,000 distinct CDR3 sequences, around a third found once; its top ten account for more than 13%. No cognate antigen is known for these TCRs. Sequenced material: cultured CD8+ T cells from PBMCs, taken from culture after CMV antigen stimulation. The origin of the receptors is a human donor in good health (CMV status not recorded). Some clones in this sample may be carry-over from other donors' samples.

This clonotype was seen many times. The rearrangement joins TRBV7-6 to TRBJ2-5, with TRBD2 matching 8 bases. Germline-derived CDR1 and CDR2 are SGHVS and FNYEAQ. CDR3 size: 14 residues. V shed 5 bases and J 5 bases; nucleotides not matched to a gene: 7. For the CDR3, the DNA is TGTGCCAGCAGCCGGGGGGGGCGGAAGGAGACCCAGTACTTC. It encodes CASSRGGRKETQYF.

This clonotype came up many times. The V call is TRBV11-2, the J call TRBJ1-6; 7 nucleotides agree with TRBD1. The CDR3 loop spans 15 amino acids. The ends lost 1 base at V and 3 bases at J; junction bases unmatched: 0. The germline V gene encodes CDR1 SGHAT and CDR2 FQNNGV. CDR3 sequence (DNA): TGTGCCAGCAGCTTAGGGACAGGCTATAATTCACCCCTCCACTTT. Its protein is CASSLGTGYNSPLHF.

CDR3 sequence: CASSLIGHTEAFF. The CDR3 nucleotides are TGTGCCAGCAGCTTAATAGGCCACACTGAAGCTTTCTTT. The genes are TRBV5-6 and TRBJ1-1; D not certain. CDR3 length equals 13 residues. V lost 2 bases and J lost 3, with 8 bases in between. Germline CDR1 is SGHDT and CDR2 is YYEEEE.

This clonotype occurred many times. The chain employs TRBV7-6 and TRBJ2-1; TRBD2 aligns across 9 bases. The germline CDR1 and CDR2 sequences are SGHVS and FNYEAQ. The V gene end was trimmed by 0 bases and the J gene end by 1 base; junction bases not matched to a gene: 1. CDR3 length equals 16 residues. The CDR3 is CASSLAAGGSYNEQFF. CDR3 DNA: TGTGCCAGCAGCTTAGCAGCGGGGGGTTCCTACAATGAGCAGTTCTTC.

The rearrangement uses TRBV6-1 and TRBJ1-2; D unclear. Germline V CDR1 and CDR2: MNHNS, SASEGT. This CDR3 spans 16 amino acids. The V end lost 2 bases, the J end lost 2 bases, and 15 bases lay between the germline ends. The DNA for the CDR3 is TGTGCCAGCAGTGAATACAAGCGGGTGACCAACTATGGCTACACCTTC. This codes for CASSEYKRVTNYGYTF.

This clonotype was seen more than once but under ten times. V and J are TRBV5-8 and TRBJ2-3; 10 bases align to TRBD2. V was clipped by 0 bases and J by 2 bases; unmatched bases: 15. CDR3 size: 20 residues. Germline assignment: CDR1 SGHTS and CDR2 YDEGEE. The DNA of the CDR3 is TGTGCCAGCAGCTTGGGTTTCGGCTCTCCTAGCGGGGGACCCACAGATACGCAGTATTTT. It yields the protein CASSLGFGSPSGGPTDTQYF. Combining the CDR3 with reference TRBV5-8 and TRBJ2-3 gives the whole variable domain EAGVTQSPTHLIKTRGQQATLRCSPISGHTSVYWYQQALGLGLQFLLWYDEGEERNRGNFPPRFSGRQFPNYSSELNVNALELEDSALYLCASSLGFGSPSGGPTDTQYFGPGTRLTVL.

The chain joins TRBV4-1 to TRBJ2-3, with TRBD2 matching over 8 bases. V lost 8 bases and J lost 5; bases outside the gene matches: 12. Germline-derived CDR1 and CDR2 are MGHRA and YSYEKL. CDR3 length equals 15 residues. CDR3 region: CASLAMESGGDTQYF. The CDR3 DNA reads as TGCGCCAGCCTTGCGATGGAGAGCGGGGGAGATACGCAGTATTTT.

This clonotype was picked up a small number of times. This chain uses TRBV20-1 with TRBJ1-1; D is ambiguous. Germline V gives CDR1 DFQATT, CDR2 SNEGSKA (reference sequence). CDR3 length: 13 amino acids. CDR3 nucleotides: TGCAGACCCAATGTACGAGGAGTAACTGAAGCTTTCTTT. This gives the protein CRPNVRGVTEAFF.

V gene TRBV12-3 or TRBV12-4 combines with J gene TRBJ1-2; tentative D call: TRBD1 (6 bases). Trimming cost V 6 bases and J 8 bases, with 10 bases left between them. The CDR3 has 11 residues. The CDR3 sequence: CASSPGEGYTF. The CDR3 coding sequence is TGTGCCAGCAGCCCAGGGGAAGGCTACACCTTC.